The T cell receptor beta chain under discussion was sequenced for a study of shared clonotypes between healthy human individuals (dated by TCRdb to the early 2020s). For the study in its entirety: A couple of women and a few men aged 18 to 49 years were included in the cohort. Libraries were prepared and TCR repertoires were sequenced by different laboratories using diverse techniques, in order to increase sequencing depth and limit assay-specific biases. Each donor's leukapheresis produced roughly between about 0.85 and 10 billion PBMCs. For each donor, CD4 naive and CD4 memory were each given three plates, CD8 naive was given two plates, and CD8 memory was given one plate. The study deeply sequenced blood TCR repertoires of five healthy adults to estimate repertoire size and the extent of clonotype sharing between individuals. The full study reports these points: Compared with non-shared clonotypes, clonotypes shared by all four sorted-subset donors had higher generation probabilities. Larger estimated clonotype richness was generally found for naive subsets than for memory subsets. Incomplete sequencing was indicated by rarefaction of sorted-subset datasets, despite the large sequencing depth. Only blood was sampled, and tissue TCR repertoires likely differ from those in blood. Because the study included a small number of donors, the genetic and exposure-history diversity represented was limited. Pairwise subsampling led to the expectation that sequencing depth would affect the degree of clonotype sharing among donors. When a handful of donors were compared, the shared fraction of clonotypes was 5% to 6.5% for naive CD4, roughly 3.4% for naive CD8, more than 2% for memory CD4, and less than 0.45% for memory CD8.

The germline V end is reduced by 2 bases and the J end by 5 bases; junction bases left unmatched: 7. Via the germline V gene, CDR1 is SGHRS and CDR2 YFSETQ. Including the terminal cysteine and phenylalanine, the CDR3 comprises 14 residues. This entry keeps only the CDR3 DNA: 42 bases, framed from base 1. Using the deep immunoSEQ assay, TCR CDR3 regions were amplified from genomic DNA by multiplex PCR. Genomic DNA extracted from each cell subset was distributed evenly over all wells of several immunoSEQ 96-well plates, and each plate served as one replicate. For sorted subsets, around 200 ng genomic DNA, equal to 30,000 or so T cell genomes, was loaded into each replicate PCR. The purified libraries were quantified using a Qubit 3.0 fluorometer, sized with a Bioanalyzer 2100, and then quantified again using the KAPA Library Quantification kit. A separate single-read 150-cycle Illumina NextSeq 550 flow cell was used to sequence each immunoSEQ 96-well plate. Processing in the source paper ran as follows. Because the immunoSEQ output held only junctional sequences and lacked quality scores, the filtering could not match the filtering applied to full-length reads. To assign V/J genes and CDR3, sequences were annotated using PyIR, a Python wrapper for IgBLAST v1.9, with IMGT germline references. Any read was removed if the V/J assignment was weak (E-value above 1e-6), the CDR3 was missing, or the read contained stop codons, out-of-frame junctions, or ambiguous translated residues. V3J clonotypes were defined by identical inferred V gene, J gene, and CDR3 amino acid sequence. The percentage overlap between two repertoires was calculated by dividing the number of shared unique clonotypes by the size of the smaller repertoire. RTK rarefaction, the Chao1 estimator, and Recon v2.1 estimates of unobserved clonotypes were used to assess repertoire richness. For all TCRbeta clonotypes obtained by the gDNA method from several donors, generation probabilities were computed with OLGA. TCRdb retrieved this table from immuneACCESS and kept in-frame rearrangements only. Not all clones are present; in checked studies, unresolved V genes account for under half, and no reason is known for the remainder. V and J calls and clone size are as listed in that table; D and trimming were resolved from the DNA. The sample data list about 2 million clones, and approximately 95% of these were observed just once. Clones ranked in the top ten supply 0.9% to 1.3% of the sample.

CD8 naive samples were CD45RO-negative cells positively selected for CCR7, giving a CD45RA+CCR7+ population that excluded TemRA cells. Healthy HIV-negative adults with no recently reported acute infections or vaccinations were included as donors. Only Caucasian adults living in Nashville, Tennessee, USA were represented among the donors. Blood was obtained by leukapheresis, after which PBMCs were separated by Ficoll-Histopaque density gradient centrifugation and cryopreserved in liquid nitrogen vapor phase. Purity and quantity of every magnetically sorted T cell population were checked by analytical flow cytometry. From each sorted fraction, genomic DNA was isolated and quantified by UV absorbance on a Nanodrop 2000c. This clone came up once. Its specific antigen is unknown. No much larger clone exists at a distance of one base, and base qualities are not known.

Sequenced sample: naive CD8+ T cells sorted from blood. The cell subset or site label for this specimen denotes: CD45RA+CCR7+. The V and J segments used are TRBV5-1 and TRBJ2-7; 7 bases in the middle match TRBD1. The TCR was taken from a man younger than 35 in good health. CDR3 loop: CASSLRQGFHEQYF. The nucleotides are TGCGCCAGCAGCTTAAGACAGGGTTTCCACGAGCAGTACTTC.